The next 14 T cell receptor beta chains were all read from a single sample in a study of T cell changes during pregnancy in multiple sclerosis. The assay was immunoSEQ multiplex PCR, and TCRdb's table has in-frame clones only and misses some. The data contain 90,000 to 100,000 clones, around 90% of them singletons. The sample in question was peripheral blood, obtained in the first trimester of pregnancy. These receptors all stem from a female donor with multiple sclerosis, enrolled in a pregnancy study.

The gene calls are TRBV7-9 and TRBJ2-3; tentatively, D is TRBD1 (5 bases). Trimming removed 4 bases at V and 1 base at J, with 18 bases between. The CDR3 is made up of 17 amino acids. In germline, CDR1 is SEHNR, CDR2 FQNEAQ (reference sequence). The CDR3 DNA reads as TGTGCCAGCAGCTCGGTCGGTGTGACAGCTGGCACAGATACGCAGTATTTT. Its translation: CASSSVGVTAGTDTQYF.

This chain links TRBV5-4 with TRBJ2-7; 9 nucleotides align to TRBD2. This CDR3 comprises 14 residues. V shed 3 bases and J 3 bases; nucleotides not matched to a gene: 4. In germline, CDR1 is SGHNT, CDR2 YYREEE (reference sequence). The CDR3 sequence is CASSSTSGRYEQYF. CDR3 sequence (DNA): TGTGCCAGCAGCTCGACTAGCGGACGCTACGAGCAGTACTTC.

The chain links TRBV4-2 to TRBJ2-6, with 7 bases lining up with TRBD1. Germline-derived CDR1 and CDR2 are LGHNA and YNFKEQ. CDR3 size: 20 residues. V lost 0 bases, J lost 2 bases, and 13 bases stayed unmatched. The DNA for the CDR3 is TGTGCCAGCAGCCAAGATTGGGATGGCAGGGGGTTCCCTGGGGCCAACGTCCTGACTTTC. It translates to CASSQDWDGRGFPGANVLTF.

This clone has just a few counts. The rearrangement joins TRBV7-2 to TRBJ2-1, with D perhaps TRBD2 (5 bases). This CDR3 spans 13 amino acids. With 1 base removed from V and 7 bases from J, the gap between germline ends came to 8 bases. The germline gives CDR1 SGHTA, CDR2 FQGNSA. CDR3 in amino acids: CASSLGLANEQFF. The DNA for the CDR3 is TGTGCCAGCAGCTTAGGTCTAGCAAATGAGCAGTTCTTC.

A note on this clone: The junction departs from the called germline gene at one end, perhaps through a read error. This chain links TRBV27 with TRBJ2-2; TRBD2 matches 7 bases. This CDR3 contains 14 residues. Germline assignment: CDR1 MNHEY and CDR2 SMNVEV (reference sequence). The CDR3 coding sequence is TGTGCCAGCAGTTTCGGGGGGAACACCGGGGAGCCGTTTTTT. It specifies CASSFGGNTGEPFF.

The chain uses TRBV27 and TRBJ2-1; weak D call: TRBD1 (5 bases). Germline V gene lookup returns CDR1 MNHEY and CDR2 SMNVEV (reference sequence). Trimming removed 3 bases at V and 6 bases at J, with 12 bases between. This CDR3 comprises 14 residues. DNA of the CDR3: TGTGCCAGCAGTTTTGTAGGGGAAAGCAATGAGCAGTTCTTC. It specifies CASSFVGESNEQFF.

The V and J genes are TRBV30 and TRBJ2-2; TRBD1 matches 10 bases. This CDR3 spans 15 amino acids. Trimming cost V 5 bases and J 5 bases; bases outside gene matches: 8. Germline V gives CDR1 GTSNPN, CDR2 SVGIG (reference sequence). The CDR3 sequence: CAWDRGQGRTGELFF. For the CDR3, the DNA is TGTGCCTGGGACCGGGGACAGGGGAGGACCGGGGAGCTGTTTTTT.

This chain connects TRBV11-3 to TRBJ2-1; TRBD2 aligns across 11 bases. Looked up from germline, CDR1 is SGHNT and CDR2 is YENEEA. The CDR3 is 16 amino acids. The V gene end was trimmed by 5 bases and the J gene end by 0 bases; junction bases not matched to a gene: 3. The CDR3 reads CASSAGLAGSYNEQFF. CDR3 DNA sequence: TGTGCCAGCAGCGCCGGACTAGCGGGCTCCTACAATGAGCAGTTCTTC. Based on the CDR3 plus reference TRBV11-3 and TRBJ2-1, the full variable domain is EAGVVQSPRYKIIEKKQPVAFWCNPISGHNTLYWYLQNLGQGPELLIRYENEEAVDDSQLPKDRFSAERLKGVDSTLKIQPAELGDSAVYLCASSAGLAGSYNEQFFGPGTRLTVL.

V usage is TRBV7-3 and J usage is TRBJ1-4; 7 nucleotides match TRBD1. There are 15 residues in the CDR3. V was clipped by 5 bases and J by 0 bases; unmatched bases: 3. The germline V gene has CDR1 SGHTA and CDR2 FQGTGA. CDR3 protein: CASSPGTATNEKLFF. The CDR3 DNA follows: TGTGCCAGCAGCCCCGGGACAGCAACTAATGAAAAACTGTTTTTT.

This rearrangement joins TRBV2 to TRBJ2-3; D is ambiguous. Trimming removed 4 bases from V and 2 bases from J, with 10 bases in between. CDR1 and CDR2 from the germline V gene are SNHLY and FYNNEI. This CDR3 comprises 14 residues. The DNA for the CDR3 is TGTGCCAGCAGTGCTAGTACGGTCACAGATACGCAGTATTTT. Protein: CASSASTVTDTQYF.

The chain is built from TRBV6-9 and TRBJ1-2; the D is unclear. Trimming took 5 bases from V and 0 from J, leaving 13 bases between them. The CDR3 is 15 residues long. Germline V lookup: CDR1 MNHGY, CDR2 SVAAGI. Written as DNA, the CDR3 is TGTGCCAGCAGTACCAACAGCCTCTCTAACTATGGCTACACCTTC. Translating gives CASSTNSLSNYGYTF.

The V call is TRBV5-4, the J call TRBJ1-5; 9 bases match TRBD1. The CDR3 is 17 residues long. V lost 1 base to trimming and J lost 5 bases; unmatched junction nucleotides: 10. Germline-derived CDR1 and CDR2 are SGHNT and YYREEE (reference sequence). CDR3 sequence (DNA): TGTGCCAGCAGCTTGCCCTCCCCGGGACAGGGAGATCAGCCCCAGCATTTT. Amino acids: CASSLPSPGQGDQPQHF.

The J gene is TRBJ2-7, the V gene TRBV30; D might be TRBD1 (5 bases). This CDR3 is built from 12 residues. CDR1 is GTSNPN, CDR2 SVGIG, per germline (reference sequence). Trimming removed 4 bases at V and 1 base at J, with 8 bases between. CDR3 nucleotide sequence: TGTGCCTGGAAGGGGTATTCCTACGAGCAGTACTTC. The encoded protein is CAWKGYSYEQYF.

The genes are TRBV28 and TRBJ2-6; possibly TRBD2 for D (5 bases). This CDR3 spans 16 amino acids. CDR1 and CDR2 from the germline V gene are MDHEN and SYDVKM. The V end lost 5 bases, the J end lost 8 bases, and 19 bases lay between the germline ends. The chain's CDR3 is CASSHAGVVSSNVLTF. CDR3 sequence (DNA): TGTGCCAGCAGTCACGCCGGGGTCGTCTCTTCCAACGTCCTGACTTTC.